This entry features one T cell receptor (beta chain) sequence. This CDR3 region has 13 residues. Germline assignment: CDR1 SNHLY and CDR2 FYNNEI. These data are taken from a study of T cells in Graves' hyperthyroidism and ophthalmopathy. The TCR beta CDR3 regions underwent amplification using RNA transcripts as the source. During a first-round RT-PCR of the TCR CDR3, the HTBI primer set was used. TCRdb passed the multiplex PCR reads through MiXCR, listing each CDR3 protein once. This table has hundreds of thousands of distinct CDR3 sequences, approximately 19% appearing once. The sequence derives from a woman in her forties or fifties with Graves' hyperthyroidism that later progressed to Graves' ophthalmopathy. Sequencing used blood. The chain carries TRBV2 and TRBJ2-6; D possibly corresponds to TRBD2 (6 bases). Written as DNA, the CDR3 is TGTGCAAGCGGGCGTGATCCTCCCAACGTCCTGACTTTC. This codes for CASGRDPPNVLTF.